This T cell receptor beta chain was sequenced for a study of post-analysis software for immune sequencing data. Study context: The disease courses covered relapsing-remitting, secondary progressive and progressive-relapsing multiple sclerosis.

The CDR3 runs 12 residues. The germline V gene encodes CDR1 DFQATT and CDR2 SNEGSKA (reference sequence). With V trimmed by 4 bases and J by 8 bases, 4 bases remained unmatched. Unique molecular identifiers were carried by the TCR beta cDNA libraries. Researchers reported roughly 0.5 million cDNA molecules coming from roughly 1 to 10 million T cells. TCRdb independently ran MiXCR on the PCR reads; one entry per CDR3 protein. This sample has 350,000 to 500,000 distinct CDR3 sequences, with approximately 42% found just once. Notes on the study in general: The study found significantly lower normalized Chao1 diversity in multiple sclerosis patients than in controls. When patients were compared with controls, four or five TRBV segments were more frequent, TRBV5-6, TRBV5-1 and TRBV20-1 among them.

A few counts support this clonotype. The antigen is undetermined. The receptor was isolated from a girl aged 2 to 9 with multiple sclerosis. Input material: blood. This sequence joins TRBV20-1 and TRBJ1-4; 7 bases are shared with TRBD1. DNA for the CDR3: TGCAGTGCTACAACAGGGGCGGAAAAACTGTTTTTT. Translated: CSATTGAEKLFF.